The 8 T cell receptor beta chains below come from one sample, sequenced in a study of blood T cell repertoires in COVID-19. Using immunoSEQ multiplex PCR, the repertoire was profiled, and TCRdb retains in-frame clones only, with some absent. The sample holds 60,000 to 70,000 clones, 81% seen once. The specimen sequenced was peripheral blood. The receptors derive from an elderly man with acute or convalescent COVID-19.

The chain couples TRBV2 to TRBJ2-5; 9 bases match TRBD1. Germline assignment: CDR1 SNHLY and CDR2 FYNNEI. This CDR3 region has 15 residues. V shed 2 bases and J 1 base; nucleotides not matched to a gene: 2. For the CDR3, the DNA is TGTGCCAGCAGTGAATGGGACAGGGTCCAAGAGACCCAGTACTTC. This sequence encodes CASSEWDRVQETQYF.

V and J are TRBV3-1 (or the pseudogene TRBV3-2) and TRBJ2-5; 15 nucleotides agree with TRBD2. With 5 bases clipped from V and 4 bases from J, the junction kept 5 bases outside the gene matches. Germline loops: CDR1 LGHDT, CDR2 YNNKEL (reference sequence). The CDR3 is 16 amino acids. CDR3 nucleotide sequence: TGTGCCAGCAGCGAAGGACTAGCGGGAGGGAGAGAGACCCAGTACTTC. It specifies CASSEGLAGGRETQYF.

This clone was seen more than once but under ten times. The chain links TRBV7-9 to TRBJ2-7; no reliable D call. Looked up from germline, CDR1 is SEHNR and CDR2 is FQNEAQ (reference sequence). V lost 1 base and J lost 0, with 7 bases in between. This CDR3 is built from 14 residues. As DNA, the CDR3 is TGTGCCAGCAGCTTAGGTCTTTTCTCCTACGAGCAGTACTTC. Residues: CASSLGLFSYEQYF.

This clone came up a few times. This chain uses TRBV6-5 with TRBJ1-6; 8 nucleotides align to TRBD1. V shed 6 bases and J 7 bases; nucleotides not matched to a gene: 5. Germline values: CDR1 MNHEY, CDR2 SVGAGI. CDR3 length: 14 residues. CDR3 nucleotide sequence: TGTGCCAGCAGCCGCGACAGGGGAAATTCACCCCTCCACTTT. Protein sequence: CASSRDRGNSPLHF.

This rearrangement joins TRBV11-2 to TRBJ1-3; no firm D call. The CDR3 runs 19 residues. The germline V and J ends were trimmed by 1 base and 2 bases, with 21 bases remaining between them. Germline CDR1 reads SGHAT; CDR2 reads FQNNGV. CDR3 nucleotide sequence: TGTGCCAGCAGCTTAGTCCTACCCCAGACCGGGTGGGCTGGAAACACCATATATTTT. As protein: CASSLVLPQTGWAGNTIYF.

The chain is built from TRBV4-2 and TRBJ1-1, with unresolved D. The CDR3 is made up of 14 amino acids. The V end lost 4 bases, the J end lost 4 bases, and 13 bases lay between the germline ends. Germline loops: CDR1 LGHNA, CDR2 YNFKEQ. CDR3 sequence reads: CASSPVRDGTEAFF. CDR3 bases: TGTGCCAGCAGCCCAGTGCGGGATGGCACTGAAGCTTTCTTT.

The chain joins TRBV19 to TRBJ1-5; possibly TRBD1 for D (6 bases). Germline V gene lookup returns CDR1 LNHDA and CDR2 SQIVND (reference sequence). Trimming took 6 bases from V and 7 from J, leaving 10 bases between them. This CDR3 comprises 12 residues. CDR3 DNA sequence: TGTGCCAGTAGCAGGGGTGGACAGCCCCAGCATTTT. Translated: CASSRGGQPQHF.

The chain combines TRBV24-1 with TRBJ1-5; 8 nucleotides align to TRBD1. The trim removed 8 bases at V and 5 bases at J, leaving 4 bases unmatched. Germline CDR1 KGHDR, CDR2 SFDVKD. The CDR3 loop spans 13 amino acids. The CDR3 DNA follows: TGTGCCACCAACGACAGGGGAGATCAGCCCCAGCATTTT. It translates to CATNDRGDQPQHF.